A single sample is the source of the 10 T cell receptor beta chains below, sequenced in a study of T-cell memory formation after mild COVID-19. TCRdb reanalysed the 5' RACE reads using MiXCR and keeps one entry per CDR3 protein. The table lists about 49,000 distinct CDR3 sequences, 25% to 30% of them singletons, with around 45% in the top ten. The sample consisted of PBMCs or a T cell subset sorted from them (not recorded which). All receptors come from a man aged 18 to 30 who had mild COVID-19 (a few samples of this study predate the infection). Cell type and time point are not known.

V is TRBV4-1 and J is TRBJ1-1; D uncertain. This CDR3 region has 16 residues. Per the germline V gene, CDR1 is MGHRA and CDR2 is YSYEKL. The V and J ends lost 5 bases and 1 base respectively, with 17 bases between them. The DNA for the CDR3 is TGCGCCAGCAGCAGCAGGACTGGGCAGCAGAACACTGAAGCTTTCTTT. It yields the protein CASSSRTGQQNTEAFF.

This clonotype has a handful of counts. This chain connects TRBV7-9 to TRBJ2-2; D is unresolved. CDR3 length: 16 amino acids. V shed 2 bases and J shed 4 bases, with 14 bases lying between them. Germline lookup yields CDR1 SEHNR and CDR2 FQNEAQ (reference sequence). The CDR3 DNA reads TGTGCCAGCAGCTTACAATATGTTGTGATCACCGGGGAGCTGTTTTTT. Protein: CASSLQYVVITGELFF.

This clonotype is judged medium-sized. As DNA, the CDR3 is TGCAGTGCTAGAGATTTGCCGGGTAATCAGCCCCAGCATTTT. The encoded protein is CSARDLPGNQPQHF. V gene TRBV20-1 combines with J gene TRBJ1-5; D is uncertain. From germline, CDR1 is DFQATT and CDR2 SNEGSKA (reference sequence). There are 14 residues in the CDR3. Trimming shortened V by 0 bases and J by 4 bases, and 10 bases separated the two germline ends.

The V gene is TRBV20-1, the J gene TRBJ1-1, with a tentative D call TRBD1 (5 bases). The germline V gene has CDR1 DFQATT and CDR2 SNEGSKA (reference sequence). The CDR3 sequence is 15 residues long. V was trimmed by 6 bases and J by 0 bases, leaving 17 bases between them. Here the CDR3 reads CSAQRDFLMNTEAFF. In DNA, the CDR3 is TGCAGTGCGCAGCGGGACTTTCTCATGAACACTGAAGCTTTCTTT.

This clonotype was detected only a few times. The chain has TRBV24-1 and TRBJ2-7; 11 bases line up with TRBD1. With 0 bases clipped from V and 5 bases from J, the junction kept 2 bases outside the gene matches. Per germline, CDR1 KGHDR and CDR2 SFDVKD. This CDR3 contains 15 residues. The DNA for the CDR3 is TGTGCCACCAGTGATTTGGGACAGGGGGCTGACGAGCAGTACTTC. As protein: CATSDLGQGADEQYF.

This clonotype has at least ten counts. V usage is TRBV4-1 and J usage is TRBJ2-7; D perhaps matches TRBD1 (6 bases). The germline CDR1 and CDR2 sequences are MGHRA and YSYEKL. The CDR3 length is 16 residues. V shed 3 bases and J shed 0 bases, with 15 bases lying between them. CDR3 amino acids: CASSQGGTGSSYEQYF. In nucleotides, the CDR3 is TGCGCCAGCAGCCAGGGCGGAACAGGGAGCTCCTACGAGCAGTACTTC.

J is TRBJ2-1 and V is TRBV20-1; TRBD2 aligns across 15 bases. The trim removed 5 bases at V and 4 bases at J, leaving 3 bases unmatched. The CDR3 runs 15 residues. Per germline, CDR1 DFQATT and CDR2 SNEGSKA (reference sequence). The CDR3 here is CSAPGTSGGYNEQFF. CDR3 nucleotide sequence: TGCAGTGCTCCCGGGACTAGCGGGGGGTACAATGAGCAGTTCTTC.

This chain links TRBV6-2 or TRBV6-3 with TRBJ2-3, with no clear D. The CDR3 totals 13 residues. Trimming stripped 0 bases from V and 10 bases from J, with 11 bases between. In germline, CDR1 is MNHEY, CDR2 SVGEGT. The CDR3: CASSYSHGYPQYF. CDR3 nucleotides: TGTGCCAGCAGTTACTCTCACGGATATCCGCAGTATTTT.

This rearrangement joins TRBV7-9 to TRBJ2-7; the D call may be TRBD1 or TRBD2 (5 bases each). Germline values: CDR1 SEHNR, CDR2 FQNEAQ (reference sequence). V lost 1 base to trimming and J lost 6 bases, with 10 bases between them. This CDR3 has 13 residues. CDR3: CASSLVQGREQYF. Here the CDR3 DNA reads TGTGCCAGCAGCTTAGTTCAGGGACGCGAGCAGTACTTC.

This clonotype was counted a few times. The chain recombines TRBV6-5 with TRBJ2-5; a weak D match, TRBD1 (5 bases). The CDR3 totals 13 residues. V was cut by 5 bases and J by 5 bases, with 12 bases left in between. Germline loops: CDR1 MNHEY, CDR2 SVGAGI. In DNA form, the CDR3 reads TGTGCCAGCAGTGCCAGGGTAGGGGAGACCCAGTACTTC. Protein sequence: CASSARVGETQYF.